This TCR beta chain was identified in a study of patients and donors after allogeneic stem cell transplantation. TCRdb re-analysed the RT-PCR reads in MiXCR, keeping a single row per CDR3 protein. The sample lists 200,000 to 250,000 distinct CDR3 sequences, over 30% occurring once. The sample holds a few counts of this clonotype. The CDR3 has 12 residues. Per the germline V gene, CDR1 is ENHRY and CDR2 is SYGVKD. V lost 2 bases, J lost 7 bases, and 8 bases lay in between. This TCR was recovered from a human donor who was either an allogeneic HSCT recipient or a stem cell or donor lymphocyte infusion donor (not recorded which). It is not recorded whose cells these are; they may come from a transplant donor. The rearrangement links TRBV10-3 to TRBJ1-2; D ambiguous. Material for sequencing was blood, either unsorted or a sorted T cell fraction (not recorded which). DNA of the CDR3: TGTGCCATCAGTGAGGAAAGGGTTGGCTACACCTTC. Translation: CAISEERVGYTF.